This TCR beta chain was captured by sequencing in a study of T cells in Graves' hyperthyroidism and ophthalmopathy. About the research overall: Before any treatment, at initial diagnosis, peripheral blood was collected.

Study results and limitations: Peripheral blood also featured most of the thyroid clonotypes expanded above 0.001.

Uncontrolled infections, other autoimmune diseases, pregnancy or lactation led to exclusion of patients. The diagnostic basis comprised clinical symptoms, serum thyroxine and TRAb, thyroid ultrasound and orbital computed tomography. A remark on this clonotype: The target antigen is unknown.

TCR beta CDR3 regions were amplified from RNA transcripts. The primer set for the first-round RT-PCR of the TCR CDR3 was HTBI. MiXCR, run by TCRdb on the multiplex PCR reads, gives a single entry per CDR3 protein. The sample includes more than 75,000 distinct CDR3 sequences, under 65% of them seen just once. The V and J ends lost 6 bases and 4 bases respectively, with 7 bases between them. The germline CDR1 and CDR2 sequences are ENHRY and SYGVKD. The CDR3 is 13 residues long. The sequence was collected from a middle-aged woman with Graves' hyperthyroidism. The gene calls are TRBV10-3 and TRBJ2-6; no firm D call. Sequencing was carried out using blood. The DNA of the CDR3 is TGTGCCATCAGGGTGGCGGGGGCCAACGTCCTGACTTTC. Translation: CAIRVAGANVLTF.